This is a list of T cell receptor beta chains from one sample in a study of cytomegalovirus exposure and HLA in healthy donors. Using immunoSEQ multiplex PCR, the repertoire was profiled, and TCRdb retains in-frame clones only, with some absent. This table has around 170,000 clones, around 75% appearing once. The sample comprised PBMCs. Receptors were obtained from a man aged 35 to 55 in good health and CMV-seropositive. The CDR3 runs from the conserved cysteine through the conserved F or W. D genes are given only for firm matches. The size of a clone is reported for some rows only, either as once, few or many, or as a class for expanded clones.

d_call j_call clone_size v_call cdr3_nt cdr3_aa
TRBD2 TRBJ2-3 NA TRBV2 TGTGCCAGCAAAGTAGGACTAGCGGGGTGGGCAGATACGCAGTATTTT CASKVGLAGWADTQYF
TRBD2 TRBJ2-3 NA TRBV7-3 TGTGCCAGCAGCGTCATAGCGGGGGGTGTCACAGATACGCAGTATTTT CASSVIAGGVTDTQYF
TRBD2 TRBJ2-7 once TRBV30 TGTGCCTGGAGTGTAGCTAGCGGGGGGGCCGAGCAGTACTTC CAWSVASGGAEQYF
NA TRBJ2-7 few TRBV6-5 TGTGCCAGCACCTTCCAGGGAATCTCCTACGAGCAGTACTTC CASTFQGISYEQYF
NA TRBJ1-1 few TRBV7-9 TGTGCCAGCAGCTTACTCCAGGCGAACACTGAAGCTTTCTTT CASSLLQANTEAFF
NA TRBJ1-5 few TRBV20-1 TGCGGGCCCTCGGATCAGCCCCAGCATTTT CGPSDQPQHF
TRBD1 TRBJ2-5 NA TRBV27 TGTGCCAGCAGTACCGGGACAGGGTCGACCCAGTACTTC CASSTGTGSTQYF
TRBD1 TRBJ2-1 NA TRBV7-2 TGTGCCAGCAGGACAGGGGGCAGCTACAATGAGCAGTTCTTC CASRTGGSYNEQFF
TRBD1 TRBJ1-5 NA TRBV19 TGTGCCAGTAGTCGGCCGGGACAGGCGTATCAGCCCCAGCATTTT CASSRPGQAYQPQHF
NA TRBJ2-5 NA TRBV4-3 TGCGCCAGCAGCCAGGGGTTACAGGGACGGGAGACCCAGTACTTC CASSQGLQGRETQYF
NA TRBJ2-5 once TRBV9 TGTGCCAGCAGCGTAGAGGATGGATACGGGTGGGAGACCCAGTACTTC CASSVEDGYGWETQYF